Presented here are 13 T cell receptor beta chains from one specimen sequenced in a study of T cell clones after liver transplantation. The protocol was immunoSEQ multiplex PCR, while the TCRdb copy is restricted to in-frame clones and leaves out a portion. Of around 97,000 clones listed, about 86% are singletons. The sample consisted of CD4+ T cells from blood, taken around 50 months after liver transplant. The receptor source for this set is a human patient who received a liver transplant. The T cells may come from the graft donor.

The chain uses TRBV2 and TRBJ1-5; TRBD1 is a possible D gene (6 bases). CDR3 size: 14 residues. Germline CDR1 and CDR2: SNHLY and FYNNEI. V dropped 6 bases and J dropped 6 bases, with 15 bases sitting between them. CDR3 region: CASRYPGAGQPQHF. In DNA, the CDR3 is TGTGCCAGCAGGTATCCGGGGGCGGGTCAGCCCCAGCATTTT.

V gene TRBV19 combines with J gene TRBJ2-1; D is unclear. The germline V gene has CDR1 LNHDA and CDR2 SQIVND (reference sequence). The germline V and J ends were trimmed by 4 bases and 5 bases, with 3 bases remaining between them. The CDR3 totals 11 residues. The CDR3 nucleotides are TGTGCCAGTAGTAGCCACAATGAGCAGTTCTTC. It is translated as CASSSHNEQFF.

The chain carries TRBV29-1 and TRBJ2-7; either TRBD1 or TRBD2 may supply D (5 bases each). The CDR3 totals 15 residues. Trimming left V 6 bases short and J 5 bases short, with 23 bases between. CDR1 SQVTM and CDR2 ANQGSEA come from the germline V gene. The DNA of the CDR3 is TGCAGCGTCCCAGGTTGGGCCTCGGGGCGTGACGAGCAGTACTTC. This gives the protein CSVPGWASGRDEQYF.

V is TRBV5-4 and J is TRBJ2-5; D call uncertain. The V end lost 1 base, the J end lost 5 bases, and 3 bases lay between the germline ends. The length of the CDR3 is 11 residues. CDR1 is SGHNT, CDR2 YYREEE, per germline (reference sequence). CDR3 region: CASSLTETQYF. In DNA, the CDR3 is TGTGCCAGCAGCTTGACCGAGACCCAGTACTTC.

The V and J genes are TRBV18 and TRBJ1-2, with a weak D call TRBD1 (5 bases). CDR3 size: 14 residues. The germline CDR1 and CDR2 sequences are KGHSH and LQKENI. V was trimmed by 4 bases and J by 4 bases, leaving 13 bases between them. This CDR3 reads CASSRGPTIYGYTF. CDR3 nucleotide sequence: TGTGCCAGCTCACGGGGACCGACTATCTATGGCTACACCTTC. The complete variable domain, with remaining parts taken from reference TRBV18 and TRBJ1-2, reads NAGVMQNPRHLVRRRGQEARLRCSPMKGHSHVYWYRQLPEEGLKFMVYLQKENIIDESGMPKERFSAEFPKEGPSILRIQQVVRGDSAAYFCASSRGPTIYGYTFGSGTRLTVV.

The V and J genes are TRBV7-7 and TRBJ2-2; unclear D gene. The V gene's germline CDR1 is SSHAT and CDR2 FNYEAQ (reference sequence). This CDR3 is built from 13 residues. Trimming cost V 4 bases and J 6 bases, with 9 bases left between them. CDR3 in amino acids: CASSSKVAGELFF. CDR3 nucleotide sequence: TGTGCCAGCAGCTCAAAGGTGGCCGGGGAGCTGTTTTTT.

This clone was detected once. The chain couples TRBV4-3 to TRBJ1-2, with D unclear. The CDR3 totals 11 residues. From germline, CDR1 is LGHNA and CDR2 YSLEER. The V end lost 0 bases, the J end lost 6 bases, and 2 bases lay between the germline ends. The CDR3 reads CASSQDHGYTF. In DNA, the CDR3 is TGCGCCAGCAGCCAAGATCATGGCTACACCTTC.

In this sample, this clone turned up a few times. V usage is TRBV7-2 and J usage is TRBJ2-5; D perhaps matches TRBD2 (6 bases). The CDR3 is 14 amino acids. Germline CDR1 SGHTA, CDR2 FQGNSA. Trimming took off 0 bases at V and 3 bases at J, with 8 bases between the two ends. The CDR3 sequence: CASSLAGRKETQYF. CDR3 coding DNA: TGTGCCAGCAGCTTAGCGGGGAGGAAAGAGACCCAGTACTTC. The full variable domain, completed using reference TRBV7-2 and TRBJ2-5, is GAGVSQSPSNKVTEKGKDVELRCDPISGHTALYWYRQSLGQGLEFLIYFQGNSAPDKSGLPSDRFSAERTGGSVSTLTIQRTQQEDSAVYLCASSLAGRKETQYFGPGTRLLVL.

The chain links TRBV7-2 to TRBJ2-1; D unclear. The CDR3 loop spans 17 amino acids. CDR1 SGHTA and CDR2 FQGNSA come from the germline V gene. Trimming shortened V by 1 base and J by 4 bases, and 17 bases separated the two germline ends. For the CDR3, the DNA is TGTGCCAGCAGCTTAGAAGGTACGCCGAGAATTTACAATGAGCAGTTCTTC. Translated, it gives CASSLEGTPRIYNEQFF.

The J gene is TRBJ1-1, the V gene TRBV29-1; no clear D gene. The germline gives CDR1 SQVTM, CDR2 ANQGSEA. This CDR3 contains 12 residues. Trimming took 1 base from V and 5 from J, leaving 8 bases between them. The CDR3 nucleotides are TGCAGCGTTGAAGGCCTGGGGACTGAAGCTTTCTTT. Translating it yields CSVEGLGTEAFF. The full variable domain, completed using reference TRBV29-1 and TRBJ1-1, is SAVISQKPSRDICQRGTSLTIQCQVDSQVTMMFWYRQQPGQSLTLIATANQGSEATYESGFVIDKFPISRPNLTFSTLTVSNMSPEDSSIYLCSVEGLGTEAFFGQGTRLTVV.

The chain links TRBV7-2 to TRBJ2-4, with TRBD2 identical over 8 bases. The germline V gene encodes CDR1 SGHTA and CDR2 FQGNSA. The CDR3 is made up of 18 amino acids. The V gene end was trimmed by 1 base and the J gene end by 4 bases; junction bases not matched to a gene: 12. The DNA for the CDR3 is TGTGCCAGCAGCTTAGTTGGTAGGCGGGGGGCTCTAAAAAACATTCAGTACTTC. Translating gives CASSLVGRRGALKNIQYF.

The chain couples TRBV19 to TRBJ2-1, with D possibly being TRBD2 (7 bases). The germline V and J ends were trimmed by 3 bases and 8 bases, with 17 bases remaining between them. The V gene's germline CDR1 is LNHDA and CDR2 SQIVND (reference sequence). This CDR3 contains 15 residues. The CDR3 DNA reads TGTGCCAGTAGTATGGGTTTGGGGGGGCCCCATGAGCAGTTCTTC. It is translated as CASSMGLGGPHEQFF.

The chain joins TRBV29-1 to TRBJ1-3; D is ambiguous. Per germline, CDR1 SQVTM and CDR2 ANQGSEA. CDR3 length equals 13 residues. The germline V and J ends were trimmed by 7 bases and 0 bases, with 10 bases remaining between them. This CDR3 is CSAVTSSGNTIYF. The CDR3 DNA follows: TGCAGCGCAGTGACAAGCTCTGGAAACACCATATATTTT.